This T cell receptor (beta chain) is from a study of blood T cells in healthy people across ages (dated by TCRdb to between 2015 and 2017). About the study as a whole: In model experiments, template switching captured about one uniquely barcoded TCR beta cDNA molecule for every two T cells. Donors of different ages were randomly distributed across sequencing lanes to avoid experimental bias. The study analyzed two additional independent replicas of 1 million unique cDNA reads from the same blood draw for two donors, one aged 18 to 30 and one aged 80 or older. The donors were split into four age groups: young (average 16 years), middle-aged (roughly 39), aged (approximately 60) and long-lived (under 85). The study measured age-related changes in TCR beta repertoire diversity using deep sequencing normalized with unique cDNA molecular identifiers. The full study reports these points: Compared with the aged group, the long-lived group had more naive CD4+ T cells, fewer expanded clones and increased TCR diversity, a pattern suggesting age selection. The CMV infection status of donors was not known, potentially confounding age-related changes in expanded clonotypes. Since profiling was done on bulk unsorted PBMCs, naive and antigen-experienced compartments could not be conclusively compared. As age increased, observed TCR beta diversity per million T cells dropped in a roughly linear way, and a significant reduction was already evident by age around 41. There was a strong correlation between observed TCR beta diversity and the percentage of naive T cells measured by flow cytometry. Estimates of total diversity based on one million sequenced T cells were considered lower bounds and underestimates.

The roughly 37 donors, aged about 6 to 100 years, were systemically healthy Caucasian individuals from Russia. Around 10 milliliters of peripheral blood were drawn from each donor into EDTA-treated Vacutainer tubes. Ficoll-Paque density-gradient centrifugation was used to isolate PBMCs, with at least 7 million obtained per sample. Trizol reagent was used to extract total RNA from the PBMCs, yielding at least 6 micrograms per sample. The percentages of naive CD45RAhigh/CD27high T cells were determined by flow cytometry on a PBMC aliquot from every donor. In this sample, this clonotype turned up a few times. Its antigen is still unknown. There are no base qualities to consult, and no much larger clone falls within one base. Cut back by 7 bases and 3 bases, the V and J ends lie 20 bases apart. From the cysteine through the phenylalanine, the CDR3 covers 15 amino acids. Only the CDR3 DNA is retained, 45 bases long and in frame from the first base. Sequences GTSNPN (CDR1) and SVGIG (CDR2) are obtained from the germline V gene (reference sequence).

Libraries were constructed by 5' RACE. Sequencing took place on an Illumina HiSeq 2500. A second PCR of roughly 6 to 12 cycles was run with a J-beta primer mix and a sample-barcoded 5' primer. A template-switch 5' adaptor carrying 12 random nucleotides introduced a unique molecular identifier onto each TCR beta cDNA molecule. Each sample yielded at least 2.5 million CDR3-containing paired-end reads. The Mint cDNA synthesis kit, primed by a TRBC-specific oligonucleotide, was used to synthesize first-strand cDNA from all RNA. Following uracil-DNA glycosylase treatment, a first 18-cycle PCR with universal primers M1SS and BC2_uni_R was performed on all cDNA. The paper's data handling went like this. For normalization, 1 million high-quality reads were randomly selected from each sample, with every read carrying a distinct molecular identifier. Reads with shared molecular identifiers were discarded instead of being binned into consensus sequences. MiTCR, with a Q25 quality threshold and the strictest error-elimination algorithm, was used for CDR3 identification, clonotype clustering and error correction. Lower-bound total TCR beta diversity was estimated with a nonparametric unseen species model using Euler transformation. TCRdb reanalyzed the raw reads on its own, using fastp at Q25 for trimming and MiXCR for clone calling, and kept in-frame beta chains. CDR3 protein sequences are deduplicated, and each keeps its most common genes and DNA. The V and J calls here are based on TCRdb, not the publication. The sample table shows around 1,000,000 distinct CDR3 sequences, and 35% to 40% are seen once. Roughly 13% of the sample comes from the top ten.

This TCR derives from a man aged 18 to 29 in good health. Input material: blood. The sequence links TRBV30 to TRBJ2-3; the D segment could be TRBD2, given 6 matching bases. DNA sequence: TGTGCCTCCAACGAGGCGGGAAAGGAGACAGATACGCAGTATTTT. Its protein is CASNEAGKETDTQYF.